Each of the 14 T cell receptor beta chains below was sequenced from the same sample in a study of blood T cell repertoires in COVID-19. Profiled with immunoSEQ multiplex PCR; TCRdb holds only in-frame clones, not every one. The data contain 50,000 to 65,000 clones, almost 90% of them seen just once; the ten biggest clones take up approximately 4.8%. The specimen sequenced was peripheral blood. The origin of the receptors is a man in his 60s with acute or convalescent COVID-19.

V usage is TRBV5-1 and J usage is TRBJ2-3, with 15 bases aligning to TRBD2. The CDR3 extends over 17 amino acids. After removal of 0 bases from V and 6 bases from J, the junction contained 5 bases not matched to a gene. CDR1 is SGHRS, CDR2 YFSETQ, per germline. Here the CDR3 reads CASSLGTSGRASDTQYF. The CDR3, as DNA: TGCGCCAGCAGCTTGGGGACTAGCGGGAGGGCCTCGGATACGCAGTATTTT.

The chain combines TRBV21-1 with TRBJ2-3; the table's D call, TRBD1, has no DNA check behind it. TRBV21-1 corresponds to a pseudogene. The CDR3 loop spans 17 amino acids. CDR3 loop: CASKDPRTDSSTDTQYF. The CDR3 DNA follows: TGTGCCAGCAAGGACCCCCGGACGGACAGCAGCACAGATACGCAGTATTTT.

The chain carries TRBV11-3 and TRBJ2-1, with 10 bases aligning to TRBD2. Per germline, CDR1 SGHNT and CDR2 YENEEA. This CDR3 spans 14 amino acids. The junction had 9 bases not matched to a gene; V was cut back by 11 bases and J by 5 bases. The CDR3 DNA follows: TGTGCCTCTTCCCGAGGACTAGCGGACAATGAGCAGTTCTTC. This translates into CASSRGLADNEQFF.

The chain carries TRBV19 and TRBJ2-7; TRBD2 agrees at 9 bases. Germline CDR1 reads LNHDA; CDR2 reads SQIVND (reference sequence). This CDR3 has 15 amino acids. J lost 1 base, V lost 3 bases, and 4 bases had no gene match. CDR3 loop: CASSIGGRASYEQYF. The CDR3 bases are TGTGCCAGTAGTATCGGCGGGAGGGCTTCCTACGAGCAGTACTTC.

This chain connects TRBV6-5 to TRBJ2-7, with a weak D call TRBD1 (5 bases). Germline V gene data show CDR1 as MNHEY and CDR2 as SVGAGI. The V gene lost 8 bases and the J gene lost 4 bases, with 12 bases spanning the gap. This CDR3 region has 12 residues. The DNA of the CDR3 is TGTGCCAGCGGGGCCAGGTTTTACGAGCAGTACTTC. This encodes CASGARFYEQYF.

The V gene is TRBV5-1, the J gene TRBJ1-3, with D unresolved. Trimming took off 2 bases at V and 0 bases at J, with 9 bases between the two ends. From germline, CDR1 is SGHRS and CDR2 YFSETQ. The CDR3 length is 15 residues. The CDR3 spells CASSLGGNSGNTIYF. In nucleotides, the CDR3 is TGCGCCAGCAGCTTAGGAGGTAACTCTGGAAACACCATATATTTT.

Regarding this clone: At one end, the junction sequence differs from germline, possibly due to a read error. The chain has TRBV6-1 and TRBJ2-3; 7 nucleotides match TRBD1. Germline CDR1 reads MNHNS; CDR2 reads SASEGT. The CDR3 totals 13 residues. The chain's CDR3 is CASSEIRDSRSFF. CDR3 in DNA: TGTGCCAGCAGTGAGATCCGGGACAGCCGAAGTTTTTTT.

J is TRBJ1-3 and V is TRBV7-6; D gene uncertain. The V and J ends lost 0 bases and 0 bases respectively, with 9 bases between them. The germline V gene has CDR1 SGHVS and CDR2 FNYEAQ. The CDR3 length is 16 residues. The CDR3 region is CASSLAGGPSGNTIYF. DNA for the CDR3: TGTGCCAGCAGCTTAGCCGGCGGCCCCTCTGGAAACACCATATATTTT. The full variable domain, completed using reference TRBV7-6 and TRBJ1-3, is GAGVSQSPRYKVTKRGQDVALRCDPISGHVSLYWYRQALGQGPEFLTYFNYEAQQDKSGLPNDRFSAERPEGSISTLTIQRTEQRDSAMYRCASSLAGGPSGNTIYFGEGSWLTVV.

The chain recombines TRBV7-3 with TRBJ2-3; a weak D match, TRBD1 (7 bases). The CDR3 consists of 16 residues. V was trimmed by 1 base and J by 6 bases, leaving 17 bases between them. Germline V gene data show CDR1 as SGHTA and CDR2 as FQGTGA. For the CDR3, the DNA is TGTGCCAGCAGCTTAAGAGGGGGCGGGAAAGCCGATACGCAGTATTTT. Its protein is CASSLRGGGKADTQYF.

The V gene is TRBV28, the J gene TRBJ2-7, with TRBD1 matching over 7 bases. The CDR3 covers 12 residues. The J segment lost 5 bases and the V segment lost 3 bases, leaving 1 base of the junction unmatched. Germline CDR1 reads MDHEN; CDR2 reads SYDVKM. The CDR3 sequence: CASSFGQDEQYF. In nucleotides, the CDR3 is TGTGCCAGCAGTTTTGGACAGGACGAGCAGTACTTC.

J is TRBJ1-1 and V is TRBV29-1; 8 bases are shared with TRBD1. Per germline, CDR1 SQVTM and CDR2 ANQGSEA. CDR3 length equals 13 residues. V was pared by 7 bases and J by 0 bases, with 4 bases of the junction left unmatched. CDR3 residues: CSGRTGMNTEAFF. CDR3 nucleotide sequence: TGCAGCGGGAGGACAGGGATGAACACTGAAGCTTTCTTT.

V is TRBV6-5 and J is TRBJ2-1, with TRBD1 matching 10 bases. In germline, CDR1 is MNHEY, CDR2 SVGAGI. Trimming cost V 4 bases and J 9 bases; bases outside gene matches: 12. This CDR3 is built from 16 residues. The DNA for the CDR3 is TGTGCCAGCAGTTCACTCCCGGGACAGGGGAATAGTGAGCAGTTCTTC. Translation: CASSSLPGQGNSEQFF.

The chain links TRBV18 to TRBJ2-5; 15 bases line up with TRBD2. The CDR3 spans 18 residues. The germline V gene has CDR1 KGHSH and CDR2 LQKENI. Unmatched junction bases numbered 8, after V lost 6 bases and J lost 0 bases. The CDR3 loop is CASSQGLAGGTNQETQYF. The CDR3 DNA follows: TGTGCCAGCTCGCAGGGACTAGCGGGAGGAACGAACCAAGAGACCCAGTACTTC. Full variable domain (missing parts from reference TRBV18 and TRBJ2-5): NAGVMQNPRHLVRRRGQEARLRCSPMKGHSHVYWYRQLPEEGLKFMVYLQKENIIDESGMPKERFSAEFPKEGPSILRIQQVVRGDSAAYFCASSQGLAGGTNQETQYFGPGTRLLVL.

The chain's CDR3 is CASSSTGTGGDNEQFF. Here the CDR3 DNA reads TGTGCCAGCAGCTCGACCGGGACAGGGGGTGACAATGAGCAGTTCTTC. The rearrangement links TRBV5-6 to TRBJ2-1; 11 bases agree with TRBD1. Germline-derived CDR1 and CDR2 are SGHDT and YYEEEE. The ends lost 3 bases at V and 5 bases at J; junction bases unmatched: 7. The CDR3 covers 16 residues.